These 20 T cell receptor beta chains were sequenced from one sample in a study of blood T cell repertoires in COVID-19. Libraries were prepared by immunoSEQ multiplex PCR; TCRdb keeps only in-frame clonotypes and omits some of them. Seen here are tens of thousands of clones, roughly nine tenths observed once, and the top ten hold 1.5% to 2%. The sequenced sample was peripheral blood. These TCRs come from a woman in her forties or fifties in a cohort sampled during active COVID-19.

J is TRBJ2-2 and V is TRBV10-3; the match to TRBD2 covers 10 bases. CDR3 length: 17 residues. With V trimmed by 4 bases and J by 6 bases, 11 bases remained unmatched. Per the germline V gene, CDR1 is ENHRY and CDR2 is SYGVKD. CDR3 amino acids: CAISGGLAGDTAGELFF. The CDR3 region has the DNA TGTGCCATCAGTGGCGGTCTAGCGGGAGATACGGCCGGGGAGCTGTTTTTT.

The V call is TRBV20-1, the J call TRBJ2-7, with D possibly matching TRBD2 (6 bases). V lost 3 bases and J 7 bases, leaving 16 bases between the germline ends. This CDR3 spans 13 amino acids. Germline V gene data show CDR1 as DFQATT and CDR2 as SNEGSKA (reference sequence). The CDR3, as DNA: TGCAGTGCTAGTTCTAGTTTTGGGGGGGAGCAGTACTTC. This sequence encodes CSASSSFGGEQYF.

The genes are TRBV13 and TRBJ1-4; D call uncertain. This CDR3 contains 15 residues. V shed 3 bases and J shed 0 bases, with 8 bases lying between them. The V gene's germline CDR1 is PRHDT and CDR2 FYEKMQ (reference sequence). The CDR3 region is CASSFRLATNEKLFF. The CDR3 region has the DNA TGTGCCAGCAGCTTTCGGCTAGCAACTAATGAAAAACTGTTTTTT.

V and J are TRBV23-1 and TRBJ1-2, with D hard to call. TRBV23-1 is an open reading frame whose function is uncertain. The CDR3 is made up of 16 amino acids. The V end was cut by 0 bases, the J end by 3 bases, with 14 bases between. CDR3 amino acids: CASSQSRHLSDYGYTF. CDR3 in DNA: TGCGCCAGCAGTCAATCGCGTCATCTCTCGGACTATGGCTACACCTTC.

This clone was observed once. V gene TRBV5-4 combines with J gene TRBJ2-3, with D possibly TRBD2 on 7 matching bases. From germline, CDR1 is SGHNT and CDR2 YYREEE (reference sequence). This CDR3 is built from 16 residues. V dropped 0 bases and J dropped 1 base, with 12 bases sitting between them. CDR3 sequence: CASSLGQGGGTDTQYF. CDR3 DNA: TGTGCCAGCAGCTTGGGCCAAGGGGGGGGCACAGATACGCAGTATTTT.

The V gene is TRBV25-1, the J gene TRBJ1-5, with unresolved D. The CDR3 totals 13 residues. The V gene lost 3 bases and the J gene lost 11 bases, with 14 bases spanning the gap. Germline assignment: CDR1 MGHDK and CDR2 SYGVNS. CDR3 bases: TGTGCCAGCAGTGAGGGTCCCCGCGGGACCCAGCATTTT. Translating it yields CASSEGPRGTQHF. The full variable domain, its missing parts supplied by reference TRBV25-1 and TRBJ1-5, is EADIYQTPRYLVIGTGKKITLECSQTMGHDKMYWYQQDPGMELHLIHYSYGVNSTEKGDLSSESTVSRIRTEHFPLTLESARPSHTSQYLCASSEGPRGTQHFGDGTRLSIL.

The chain joins TRBV5-1 to TRBJ1-1; 9 bases are a match to TRBD1. Germline CDR1 SGHRS, CDR2 YFSETQ. This CDR3 is 15 amino acids long. The junction had 7 bases not matched to a gene; V was cut back by 4 bases and J by 3 bases. The CDR3 is CASSPDRGGDTEAFF. The DNA of the CDR3 is TGCGCCAGCAGCCCGGACAGGGGCGGGGACACTGAAGCTTTCTTT.

This chain uses TRBV5-1 with TRBJ2-3; 11 nucleotides match TRBD1. J was trimmed by 8 bases and V by 3 bases; bases with no gene match: 14. Looked up from germline, CDR1 is SGHRS and CDR2 is YFSETQ. This CDR3 spans 17 amino acids. For the CDR3, the DNA is TGCGCCAGCAGCTCCGGAGGGACAGGGGGAACCGTGGGTACGCAGTATTTT. Translated: CASSSGGTGGTVGTQYF.

This chain uses TRBV3-1 (or the pseudogene TRBV3-2) with TRBJ2-7; maybe TRBD2 (6 bases). V dropped 4 bases and J dropped 1 base, with 11 bases sitting between them. Germline CDR1 reads LGHDT; CDR2 reads YNNKEL (reference sequence). This CDR3 region has 14 residues. The CDR3 sequence is CASSPVGGSYEQYF. CDR3 bases: TGTGCCAGCAGCCCAGTGGGGGGATCCTACGAGCAGTACTTC.

The CDR3 DNA follows: TGTGCCAGCAGACCCGGGACTAGCGGGTTTTCTTCCTACAATGAGCAGTTCTTC. This gives the protein CASRPGTSGFSSYNEQFF. The chain combines TRBV27 with TRBJ2-1; TRBD2 matches at 12 bases. Germline V gene sequence: CDR1 MNHEY, CDR2 SMNVEV (reference sequence). J was trimmed by 1 base and V by 6 bases; bases with no gene match: 10. The CDR3 sequence is 18 residues long.

This clone was picked up one time. The chain carries TRBV18 and TRBJ2-2; 8 bases agree with TRBD2. The germline V gene encodes CDR1 KGHSH and CDR2 LQKENI. The length of the CDR3 is 16 residues. The ends lost 2 bases at V and 5 bases at J; junction bases unmatched: 7. CDR3 coding DNA: TGTGCCAGCTCACCAACCTCAGCGGGGGCTACCGGGGAGCTGTTTTTT. Translating gives CASSPTSAGATGELFF.

This clone has only one observation. The V call is TRBV28, the J call TRBJ1-5; 8 nucleotides line up with TRBD1. Losses at the gene ends were 1 base for V and 4 bases for J; bases not matched to a gene: 12. The CDR3 has 18 residues. Germline values: CDR1 MDHEN, CDR2 SYDVKM. CDR3 sequence: CASSLSRGPQGRNQPQHF. CDR3 DNA: TGTGCCAGCAGTTTATCCAGGGGGCCGCAGGGTAGGAATCAGCCCCAGCATTTT.

This clone was found once. The V and J genes are TRBV7-2 and TRBJ1-5; D remains ambiguous. CDR3 length: 14 amino acids. Trimming removed 1 base from V and 0 bases from J, with 4 bases in between. Per the germline V gene, CDR1 is SGHTA and CDR2 is FQGNSA. The CDR3 loop reads CASSLVISNQPQHF. CDR3 DNA: TGTGCCAGCAGCTTAGTCATTAGCAATCAGCCCCAGCATTTT.

V gene TRBV19 combines with J gene TRBJ1-4; 11 nucleotides line up with TRBD1. The CDR3 totals 19 residues. Germline V gives CDR1 LNHDA, CDR2 SQIVND (reference sequence). V lost 5 bases and J lost 3; bases outside the gene matches: 14. The CDR3 nucleotides read TGTGCCAGTAGTCCCCTGGGCCGGACAGGGGGCCGTGCTAATGAAAAACTGTTTTTT. Its translation is CASSPLGRTGGRANEKLFF.

The rearrangement links TRBV18 to TRBJ2-7, with 7 bases matching TRBD1. Looked up from germline, CDR1 is KGHSH and CDR2 is LQKENI. V lost 2 bases and J lost 2; bases outside the gene matches: 3. The length of the CDR3 is 14 residues. The CDR3 reads CASSPSGTAYEQYF. CDR3 nucleotides: TGTGCCAGCTCACCATCCGGGACAGCCTACGAGCAGTACTTC.

The chain is built from TRBV7-9 and TRBJ1-1, with 7 positions matching TRBD1. The CDR3 is 13 amino acids. Germline V lookup: CDR1 SEHNR, CDR2 FQNEAQ (reference sequence). The V segment lost 5 bases and the J segment 3 bases; nucleotides outside the gene matches: 3. CDR3 sequence reads: CASSTDRDTEAFF. As DNA, the CDR3 is TGTGCCAGCAGCACCGACAGGGACACTGAAGCTTTCTTT.

The chain's CDR3 is CASSLDSGGYNEQFF. The CDR3 nucleotides are TGTGCCAGCAGCTTAGATAGCGGGGGGTACAATGAGCAGTTCTTC. The rearrangement uses TRBV11-2 and TRBJ2-1, with 10 bases that match TRBD2. Germline V lookup: CDR1 SGHAT, CDR2 FQNNGV. V was pared by 0 bases and J by 4 bases, with 0 bases of the junction left unmatched. CDR3 length equals 15 residues.

Here the CDR3 reads CASSLTGERNEQFF. The CDR3 DNA sequence: TGCGCCAGCAGCTTGACAGGGGAGAGGAATGAGCAGTTCTTC. The rearrangement links TRBV5-1 to TRBJ2-1; 7 bases line up with TRBD1. V dropped 1 base and J dropped 7; count of bases not matched to a gene: 5. The CDR3 is 14 amino acids. Looked up from germline, CDR1 is SGHRS and CDR2 is YFSETQ.

The chain is built from TRBV7-9 and TRBJ1-1, with a possible D match to TRBD1 (6 bases). With 1 base removed from V and 12 bases from J, the gap between germline ends came to 18 bases. Germline CDR1 reads SEHNR; CDR2 reads FQNEAQ (reference sequence). The CDR3 extends over 14 amino acids. CDR3 nucleotide sequence: TGTGCCAGCAGCTTAGAGTGGTCGACAGGTCGGTCTTTCTTT. Amino acids: CASSLEWSTGRSFF.

This clone was picked up one time. This chain joins TRBV3-1 (or the pseudogene TRBV3-2) and TRBJ2-5, with TRBD2 matching over 10 bases. J lost 4 bases, V lost 0 bases, and 5 bases had no gene match. The germline gives CDR1 LGHDT, CDR2 YNNKEL (reference sequence). The CDR3 runs to 16 residues. In nucleotides, the CDR3 is TGTGCCAGCAGCCAAGATCTTCCTAGCGGGAGAGAGACCCAGTACTTC. Its protein is CASSQDLPSGRETQYF.